The TCR beta chain under discussion was sequenced for a study of OX40 agonist ivuxolimab in advanced cancers. At the level of the study: People in dose escalation had one of these cancers: hepatocellular carcinoma, melanoma, renal cell or head and neck cancer. Findings and limits, study-wide: Researchers report that CD8+ T cells had, on average, more expanded clones than CD4+. In the 0.1 to 3.0 mg/kg range, CD4+ and CD8+ blood T cells had expanded clonally by week 6.

V was pared by 7 bases and J by 5 bases, with 19 bases of the junction left unmatched. CDR1 and CDR2 from the germline V gene are SGHAT and FQNNGV. CDR3 length: 17 amino acids. To note about this clone: What it recognizes is unknown.

TCRdb's table, derived via immunoSEQ multiplex PCR, lists solely in-frame clones and lacks some. Of tens of thousands of clones listed, 70% to 90% were seen once; the top ten hold under 3%. This TCR came from an adult with an advanced solid tumor such as melanoma, head and neck, liver or kidney cancer. The chain has TRBV11-2 and TRBJ2-5; 7 nucleotides align to TRBD2. Sequencing used CD4+ or CD8+ T cells sorted from blood, obtained in a trial of the OX40 agonist ivuxolimab. The CDR3 DNA reads as TGTGCCAGCAATCCTACCCAACGGGCGGGAGCTCGGGAGACCCAGTACTTC. This translates into CASNPTQRAGARETQYF.